This TCR beta chain is from a study of Ad26.COV2.S vaccination and SARS-CoV-2 variants. Study summary: Doses of Ad26.COV2.S were injected into muscle once or twice, 56 days apart. Study-wide results and limits: Total T cell responses may have been underestimated by the TCR breadth and depth analyses.

To note about this clone: Antigen: not known.

The data were produced by immunoSEQ multiplex PCR, yet TCRdb's version contains in-frame clones alone and is incomplete. This sample yields 350,000 to 500,000 clones, of which roughly 90% are seen a single time; 12% belongs to the top ten. The treatment here: some 20 received Ad26.COV2.S at low or high dose, single or two shots; 5 received placebo; per-sample allocation not given. Collection of the samples took place on day 63 after the first injection of vaccine or placebo. The CDR3 consists of 14 residues. The V end lost 0 bases, the J end lost 4 bases, and 9 bases lay between the germline ends. CDR1 is GTSNPN and CDR2 is SVGIG in the germline V gene (reference sequence).

This TCR came from a person aged 18-65 years who received the Ad26.COV2.S COVID-19 vaccine or a placebo. Sequences were derived from peripheral blood, sampled in a trial of Ad26.COV2.S vaccine versus placebo. V usage is TRBV30 and J usage is TRBJ2-2; D is uncertain. The CDR3: CAWSVVTSTGELFF. In DNA, the CDR3 is TGTGCCTGGAGTGTAGTTACCAGCACCGGGGAGCTGTTTTTT.